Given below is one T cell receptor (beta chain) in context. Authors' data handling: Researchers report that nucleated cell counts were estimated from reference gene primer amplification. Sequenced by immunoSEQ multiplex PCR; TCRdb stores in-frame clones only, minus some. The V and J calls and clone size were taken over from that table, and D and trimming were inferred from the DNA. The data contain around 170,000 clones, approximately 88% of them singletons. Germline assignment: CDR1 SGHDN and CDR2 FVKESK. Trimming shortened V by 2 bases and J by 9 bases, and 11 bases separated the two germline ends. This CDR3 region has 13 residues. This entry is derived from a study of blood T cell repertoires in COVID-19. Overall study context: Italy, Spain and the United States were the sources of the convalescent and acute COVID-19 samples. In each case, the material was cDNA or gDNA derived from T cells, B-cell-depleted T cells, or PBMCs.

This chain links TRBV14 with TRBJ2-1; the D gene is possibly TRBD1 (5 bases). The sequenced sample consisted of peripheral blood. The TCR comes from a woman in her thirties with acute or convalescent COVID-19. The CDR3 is CASSQSMDTEQFF. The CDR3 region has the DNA TGTGCCAGCAGCCAAAGCATGGACACTGAGCAGTTCTTC. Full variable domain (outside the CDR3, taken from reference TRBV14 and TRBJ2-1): EAGVTQFPSHSVIEKGQTVTLRCDPISGHDNLYWYRRVMGKEIKFLLHFVKESKQDESGMPNNRFLAERTGGTYSTLKVQPAELEDSGVYFCASSQSMDTEQFFGPGTRLTVL.